The rows below give T cell receptor beta chains drawn from one sample of a study of shared clonotypes between healthy human individuals. The data were produced by immunoSEQ multiplex PCR, yet TCRdb's version contains in-frame clones alone and is incomplete. The sample records approximately 2,200,000 clones, 85% to 95% being singletons. Sequencing was done on a sample of naive CD8+ T cells from PBMCs. The receptor set was obtained from a man aged 18-30 years in good health. Some clones in this sample may be carry-over from other donors' samples. Both conserved end residues are part of each CDR3. D genes are given only for firm matches. Clone size is stated in some rows and not others, as once, few, many or a class when expanded.

clone_size: once; j_call: TRBJ2-1; d_call: .; v_call: TRBV7-9; cdr3_aa: CASSFGPNEQFF; cdr3_nt: TGTGCCAGCAGCTTCGGGCCTAATGAGCAGTTCTTC
clone_size: once; j_call: TRBJ2-5; d_call: TRBD2; v_call: TRBV7-2; cdr3_aa: CASSLNVLAGVAWGETQYF; cdr3_nt: TGTGCCAGCAGCTTGAACGTCCTAGCGGGAGTGGCTTGGGGGGAGACCCAGTACTTC
clone_size: .; j_call: TRBJ1-1; d_call: .; v_call: TRBV18; cdr3_aa: CASSNPGDTEAFF; cdr3_nt: TGTGCCAGCTCAAATCCGGGGGACACTGAAGCTTTCTTT
clone_size: .; j_call: TRBJ2-1; d_call: .; v_call: TRBV29-1; cdr3_aa: CSVEDPDTYYNEQFF; cdr3_nt: TGCAGCGTTGAAGACCCGGATACGTACTACAATGAGCAGTTCTTC
clone_size: .; j_call: TRBJ2-1; d_call: .; v_call: TRBV19; cdr3_aa: CATHSGVYNEQFF; cdr3_nt: TGTGCCACCCATAGCGGAGTCTACAATGAGCAGTTCTTC
clone_size: few; j_call: TRBJ2-1; d_call: .; v_call: TRBV6-1; cdr3_aa: CASSELRPANEQFF; cdr3_nt: TGTGCCAGCAGTGAGTTACGTCCCGCCAATGAGCAGTTCTTC
clone_size: .; j_call: TRBJ2-7; d_call: TRBD2; v_call: TRBV11-2; cdr3_aa: CASSWTSGYEQYF; cdr3_nt: TGTGCCAGCAGCTGGACTAGCGGCTACGAGCAGTACTTC
clone_size: .; j_call: TRBJ2-5; d_call: .; v_call: TRBV5-1; cdr3_aa: CASSLTLETQYF; cdr3_nt: TGCGCCAGCAGCCTAACCTTGGAGACCCAGTACTTC
clone_size: once; j_call: TRBJ2-1; d_call: .; v_call: TRBV13; cdr3_aa: CASSLGRNNEQFF; cdr3_nt: TGTGCCAGCAGCTTAGGCAGAAACAATGAGCAGTTCTTC
clone_size: .; j_call: TRBJ2-1; d_call: .; v_call: TRBV6-5; cdr3_aa: CASSHRSLYNEQFF; cdr3_nt: TGTGCCAGCAGTCATCGCAGTTTGTACAATGAGCAGTTCTTC
clone_size: .; j_call: TRBJ1-1; d_call: .; v_call: TRBV11-2; cdr3_aa: CASSSPELETEAFF; cdr3_nt: TGTGCCAGCAGCTCCCCTGAGCTGGAAACTGAAGCTTTCTTT
clone_size: .; j_call: TRBJ2-1; d_call: TRBD2; v_call: TRBV7-3; cdr3_aa: CASSLTGLAEPPQFF; cdr3_nt: TGTGCCAGCAGCTTGACGGGACTAGCGGAACCACCGCAGTTCTTC
clone_size: .; j_call: TRBJ1-1; d_call: .; v_call: TRBV28; cdr3_aa: CASSPGTQNTEAFF; cdr3_nt: TGTGCCAGCAGTCCCGGGACACAGAACACTGAAGCTTTCTTT
clone_size: once; j_call: TRBJ1-1; d_call: .; v_call: TRBV5-5; cdr3_aa: CASSLDLNTEAFF; cdr3_nt: TGTGCCAGCAGCTTGGACCTTAACACTGAAGCTTTCTTT
clone_size: .; j_call: TRBJ1-1; d_call: .; v_call: TRBV19; cdr3_aa: CASSYFDRSNTEAFF; cdr3_nt: TGTGCCAGTAGTTATTTCGACAGGTCGAACACTGAAGCTTTCTTT
clone_size: .; j_call: TRBJ2-7; d_call: .; v_call: TRBV4-2; cdr3_aa: CASSLGRNEQYF; cdr3_nt: TGTGCCAGCAGCTTAGGGAGAAACGAGCAGTACTTC
clone_size: .; j_call: TRBJ2-4; d_call: .; v_call: TRBV29-1; cdr3_aa: CSVEAQGGGKNIQYF; cdr3_nt: TGCAGCGTTGAAGCACAAGGTGGCGGCAAAAACATTCAGTACTTC
clone_size: .; j_call: TRBJ2-7; d_call: TRBD2; v_call: TRBV7-9; cdr3_aa: CASSLAQRELPYEQYF; cdr3_nt: TGTGCCAGCAGCTTAGCGCAGCGGGAGCTCCCCTACGAGCAGTACTTC
clone_size: once; j_call: TRBJ2-7; d_call: .; v_call: TRBV29-1; cdr3_aa: CSVTGYSTYEQYF; cdr3_nt: TGCAGCGTTACCGGGTATTCAACCTACGAGCAGTACTTC
clone_size: .; j_call: TRBJ2-5; d_call: .; v_call: TRBV30; cdr3_aa: CAWSVQGGETQYF; cdr3_nt: TGTGCCTGGAGTGTGCAGGGTGGAGAGACCCAGTACTTC
clone_size: .; j_call: TRBJ2-5; d_call: .; v_call: TRBV27; cdr3_aa: CASSLLGVWGTLETQYF; cdr3_nt: TGTGCCAGCAGTTTATTGGGCGTCTGGGGAACCTTAGAGACCCAGTACTTC
clone_size: .; j_call: TRBJ1-4; d_call: TRBD1; v_call: TRBV5-1; cdr3_aa: CASSLQGQGMEKLFF; cdr3_nt: TGCGCCAGCAGCTTGCAGGGACAGGGCATGGAAAAACTGTTTTTT
clone_size: .; j_call: TRBJ2-3; d_call: TRBD2; v_call: TRBV19; cdr3_aa: CASSIDRELAGNTDTQYF; cdr3_nt: TGTGCCAGTAGTATAGACAGGGAGCTAGCGGGTAACACAGATACGCAGTATTTT
clone_size: .; j_call: TRBJ1-1; d_call: TRBD1; v_call: TRBV27; cdr3_aa: CASISTGGNEAFF; cdr3_nt: TGTGCCAGCATTTCGACAGGGGGCAATGAAGCTTTCTTT
clone_size: once; j_call: TRBJ2-1; d_call: TRBD2; v_call: TRBV11-2; cdr3_aa: CASSRPLGGLASNEQFF; cdr3_nt: TGTGCCAGCAGCCGCCCCCTCGGGGGACTAGCCAGCAATGAGCAGTTCTTC
clone_size: .; j_call: TRBJ1-1; d_call: TRBD1; v_call: TRBV28; cdr3_aa: CASRTGTGLTEAFF; cdr3_nt: TGTGCCAGCAGGACCGGGACAGGGCTCACTGAAGCTTTCTTT
clone_size: .; j_call: TRBJ2-7; d_call: TRBD1; v_call: TRBV15; cdr3_aa: CATSTGQGRSYEQYF; cdr3_nt: TGTGCCACCAGCACCGGACAGGGTCGCTCCTACGAGCAGTACTTC
clone_size: .; j_call: TRBJ2-7; d_call: .; v_call: TRBV7-3; cdr3_aa: CASSLLGVVEILNEQYF; cdr3_nt: TGTGCCAGCAGCTTATTGGGCGTCGTAGAGATTCTGAACGAGCAGTACTTC
clone_size: .; j_call: TRBJ1-1; d_call: .; v_call: TRBV28; cdr3_aa: CASSYQGARAEAFF; cdr3_nt: TGTGCCAGCAGTTATCAAGGGGCTCGGGCTGAAGCTTTCTTT